This T cell receptor beta chain was identified in a study of brain T cells in children with intractable seizures listed by TCRdb under 2021. About the study as a whole: A NanoString immunology panel was first used to screen resected brain tissue from about 56 pediatric epilepsy surgery cases for immune gene transcripts. Among the roughly twelve selected surgery cases, eight also had pre-surgery blood sequenced, leaving four with brain tissue only. The paper as a whole reports these results and caveats: The patients' HCMV serostatus was not known, and viral specificity was inferred solely from CDR3 sequence similarity. Because sequencing depth was different between pre-surgery and post-surgery blood, clones absent from the pre-surgery sample may reflect undersampling.

What the time point label conveys for this sample: blood from clinic visit 5 months post-surgery; TSC patient then seizure free. Surgery cases with the highest brain T cell transcript signatures were selected for TCR beta chain sequencing of brain tissue and, where available, blood. Before surgery, the patients had been given at least one anti-epileptic drug. TCR-sequenced patients were children with drug-resistant epilepsy due to tuberous sclerosis complex, focal cortical dysplasia, Rasmussen encephalitis or hemimegalencephaly. The Monarch genomic DNA purification kit was used to extract bulk genomic DNA from unsorted brain tissue and from whole blood. Deletion took 6 bases off V and 3 bases off J, with a span of 15 bases between the germline ends. From the cysteine up to the phenylalanine, the CDR3 has a length of 14 residues. The kept DNA is CDR3 alone, 42 bases in frame from the first base. CDR1 and CDR2 were assigned from the germline V gene (reference sequence) as LNHDA and SQIVND.

The immunoSEQ assay was used to generate TCR beta chain sequences from genomic DNA. Regarding the original processing steps: CDR3 sequences that did not begin with the conserved framework cysteine at position 104 were removed manually. Clonality was calculated as one minus the normalized Shannon's Diversity Index, with values ranging from 0 (maximal diversity) to 1 (oligoclonal). Differences in the frequency of the same CDR3 between samples, such as brain versus blood, were assessed with chi-squared comparison-of-proportions tests. Public clonotypes were found by searching immuneACCESS, and the VDJdb browser was used to assess similarity to known antiviral clonotypes. Here the immuneACCESS table is served through TCRdb, limited to in-frame sequences with V and J called. Missing clones are a known gap in these copies; in checked studies unresolved V genes cover under half, and the rest lacks a known reason. The V and J calls and the clone size are those of that table, but D and trimming were determined from the DNA. Here the sample has 340,000 or so clones; about 94% occur a single time. 5.5% to 6% of the sample is taken by the ten largest.

As to this clone: Its antigen is still unknown. No quality values exist for individual bases; no much larger clone is one base distant.

This receptor was identified in a boy younger than two with tuberous sclerosis and intractable seizures. Sequenced here: peripheral blood, sampled less than 6 months after surgery. The receptor chain draws on TRBV19 and TRBJ2-7; the D call could be TRBD1 or TRBD2, with each sharing 5 bases. CDR3 region: CASSLAGANYEQYF. The base sequence is TGTGCCAGTAGCCTAGCTGGGGCCAACTACGAGCAGTACTTC. Full variable domain (CDR3 extended with the reference TRBV19 and TRBJ2-7 proteins): DGGITQSPKYLFRKEGQNVTLSCEQNLNHDAMYWYRQDPGQGLRLIYYSQIVNDFQKGDIAEGYSVSREKKESFPLTVTSAQKNPTAFYLCASSLAGANYEQYFGPGTRLTVT.